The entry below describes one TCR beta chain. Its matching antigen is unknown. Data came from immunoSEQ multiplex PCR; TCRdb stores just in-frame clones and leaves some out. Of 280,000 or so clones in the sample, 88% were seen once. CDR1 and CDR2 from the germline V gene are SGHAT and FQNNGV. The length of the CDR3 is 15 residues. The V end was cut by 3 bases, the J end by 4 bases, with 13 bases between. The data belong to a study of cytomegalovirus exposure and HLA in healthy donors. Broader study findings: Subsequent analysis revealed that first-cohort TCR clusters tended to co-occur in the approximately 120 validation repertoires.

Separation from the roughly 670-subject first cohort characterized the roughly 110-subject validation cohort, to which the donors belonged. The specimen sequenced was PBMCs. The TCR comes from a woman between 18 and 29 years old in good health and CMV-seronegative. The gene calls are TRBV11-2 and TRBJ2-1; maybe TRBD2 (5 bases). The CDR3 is CASSLDFPIYNEQFF. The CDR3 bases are TGTGCCAGCAGCTTGGACTTCCCCATTTACAATGAGCAGTTCTTC.